These 32 T cell receptor beta chains share one sample of origin, sequenced in a study of patients with pleural tuberculosis. TCRdb called the reads again in MiXCR, with one record for every CDR3 protein. In the table there are 45,000 to 55,000 distinct CDR3 sequences, 6% to 8% of which are singletons. These receptors all come from a human donor with pleural tuberculosis.

This clonotype was picked up many times. V is TRBV28 and J is TRBJ2-7; D is unresolved. In germline, CDR1 is MDHEN, CDR2 SYDVKM. CDR3 length equals 13 residues. Trimming stripped 5 bases from V and 6 bases from J, with 14 bases between. Here the CDR3 DNA reads TGTGCCAGCAGTCGTGTAGGCCTTTTCGAGCAGTACGTC. It yields the protein CASSRVGLFEQYV.

This clonotype has only a few counts. The chain links TRBV10-3 to TRBJ2-1; D possibly corresponds to TRBD2 (6 bases). Germline CDR1 reads ENHRY; CDR2 reads SYGVKD. V lost 11 bases to trimming and J lost 6 bases, with 17 bases between them. The CDR3 contains 13 residues. This CDR3 reads CAATGTLTNEQFF. The DNA for the CDR3 is TGTGCCGCCACCGGGACTCTCACCAATGAGCAGTTCTTC.

This clonotype was counted between two and nine times. CDR3 protein: CASSVQGADIQYF. The CDR3, as DNA: TGTGCCAGTAGTGTCCAGGGGGCGGACATTCAGTACTTC. The V and J genes are TRBV19 and TRBJ2-4; 8 nucleotides line up with TRBD1. Per germline, CDR1 LNHDA and CDR2 SQIVND (reference sequence). The trim removed 5 bases at V and 8 bases at J, leaving 5 bases unmatched. The CDR3 spans 13 residues.

This clonotype was detected many times. The V call is TRBV12-5, the J call TRBJ2-1, with TRBD1 matching over 7 bases. Germline V lookup: CDR1 LGHNT, CDR2 FRNRAP. CDR3 length equals 15 residues. Trimming at V came to 7 bases and at J to 5 bases, leaving 11 bases not matched to a gene. The CDR3 is CASARLGQPNNEQFF. DNA for the CDR3: TGTGCTAGTGCCCGACTGGGACAGCCTAACAATGAGCAGTTCTTC.

This clonotype came up many times. This chain connects TRBV28 to TRBJ1-1, with D possibly being TRBD1 (5 bases). The CDR3 has 13 residues. V lost 6 bases and J lost 2, with 10 bases in between. Germline V lookup: CDR1 MDHEN, CDR2 SYDVKM. The CDR3 loop is CASSEGTNTEAFF. As DNA, the CDR3 is TGTGCCAGCAGCGAGGGGACCAACACTGAAGCTTTCTTT.

This clonotype was recorded at least ten times. The genes are TRBV2 and TRBJ1-2; no reliable D call. The CDR3 totals 14 residues. The germline gives CDR1 SNHLY, CDR2 FYNNEI. With 8 bases removed from V and 6 bases from J, the gap between germline ends came to 19 bases. The CDR3 DNA is TGTGCCAGCCACCTCTCGGCCTCAGTTGATGGCTACACCTTC. Amino acid sequence: CASHLSASVDGYTF.

To note about this clonotype: A much more abundant neighbour one base away suggests this may be a read error. V is TRBV25-1 and J is TRBJ2-5; 12 bases are shared with TRBD2. CDR3 length: 16 residues. Germline-derived CDR1 and CDR2 are MGHDK and SYGVNS. The DNA for the CDR3 is TGTGCCGGCAGTGACCGGACTAGCGGGAAGCAAGAGACCCAGTACTTC. Its protein product is CAGSDRTSGKQETQYF. The whole variable domain, remainder taken from reference TRBV25-1 and TRBJ2-5, is EADIYQTPRYLVIGTGKKITLECSQTMGHDKMYWYQQDPGMELHLIHYSYGVNSTEKGDLSSESTVSRIRTEHFPLTLESARPSHTSQYLCAGSDRTSGKQETQYFGPGTRLLVL.

A few counts support this clonotype. The V and J genes are TRBV5-6 and TRBJ1-2; TRBD1 aligns across 7 bases. Germline CDR1 and CDR2: SGHDT and YYEEEE. With V trimmed by 2 bases and J by 1 base, 5 bases remained unmatched. The CDR3 has 15 residues. CDR3 coding DNA: TGTGCCAGCAGCTTCCCCGGGACAGTTAACTATGGCTACACCTTC. Its translation is CASSFPGTVNYGYTF.

Ten or more counts support this clonotype. The chain combines TRBV12-5 with TRBJ1-1; perhaps TRBD1 as D (6 bases). CDR1 is LGHNT, CDR2 FRNRAP, per germline. The CDR3 totals 13 residues. V lost 7 bases to trimming and J lost 4 bases, with 13 bases between them. CDR3 sequence: CASVHREGTEAFF. The CDR3 DNA sequence: TGTGCTAGTGTTCACAGGGAGGGCACTGAAGCTTTCTTT.

In its sample, this clonotype was seen many times. The chain has TRBV11-3 and TRBJ1-1; D is unresolved. Germline V gives CDR1 SGHNT, CDR2 YENEEA. There are 12 residues in the CDR3. Trimming left V 6 bases short and J 4 bases short, with 9 bases between. The chain's CDR3 is CASRTGSTEAFF. In nucleotides, the CDR3 is TGTGCCAGCAGAACGGGGAGCACTGAAGCTTTCTTT.

This clonotype was picked up many times. The chain employs TRBV6-1 and TRBJ1-3; no clear D. V was trimmed by 2 bases and J by 0 bases, leaving 8 bases between them. Germline V gene data show CDR1 as MNHNS and CDR2 as SASEGT. This CDR3 spans 15 amino acids. The DNA of the CDR3 is TGTGCCAGCAGTGAACTGACGCTCTCTGGAAACACCATATATTTT. This gives the protein CASSELTLSGNTIYF.

This clonotype occurred many times. The chain uses TRBV6-2 or TRBV6-3 and TRBJ2-7; D possibly uses TRBD1 or TRBD2 (5 bases each). From germline, CDR1 is MNHEY and CDR2 SVGEGT. The CDR3 contains 12 residues. V lost 2 bases to trimming and J lost 5 bases, with 7 bases between them. In nucleotides, the CDR3 is TGTGCCAGCAGTTACAGGGGAGACGAGCAGTACGTC. Protein: CASSYRGDEQYV.

There are many counts of this clonotype. This rearrangement joins TRBV12-3 or TRBV12-4 to TRBJ2-1; D is undetermined. The CDR3 is made up of 11 amino acids. Trimming pared 5 bases from V and 3 bases from J, leaving 2 bases between. The CDR3 loop is CASSLYNEQFF. CDR3 nucleotides: TGTGCCAGCAGTCTCTACAATGAGCAGTTCTTC.

This clonotype was seen ten or more times. This sequence joins TRBV20-1 and TRBJ2-1; 11 bases line up with TRBD2. The CDR3 contains 14 residues. The junction had 8 bases not matched to a gene; V was cut back by 4 bases and J by 9 bases. The germline gives CDR1 DFQATT, CDR2 SNEGSKA (reference sequence). CDR3 sequence (DNA): TGCAGTGCTACGCTGGATGGGACTAGCGGTGAGCAGTTCTTC. Encoded protein: CSATLDGTSGEQFF.

The sample holds many counts of this clonotype. V and J are TRBV4-3 and TRBJ2-5; 7 nucleotides agree with TRBD2. Trimming removed 7 bases from V and 2 bases from J; junction bases left unmatched: 4. CDR1 and CDR2 from the germline V gene are LGHNA and YSLEER. This CDR3 is built from 13 residues. In DNA, the CDR3 is TGCGCCAGCACCATGGGACTACAAGAGACCCAGTACTTC. Protein sequence: CASTMGLQETQYF.

V and J are TRBV11-1 and TRBJ2-1, with 9 bases matching TRBD1. The CDR3 totals 17 residues. Unmatched junction bases numbered 7, after V lost 3 bases and J lost 1 base. Germline values: CDR1 SGHAT, CDR2 FQDESV (reference sequence). Written as DNA, the CDR3 is TGTGCCAGCAGCTTCGGGACAGGGAAGGGGTCCTACAATGAGCAGTTCTTC. Its translation is CASSFGTGKGSYNEQFF.

This clonotype was detected ten times or more. The chain joins TRBV12-3 or TRBV12-4 to TRBJ1-2; maybe TRBD1 (6 bases). The CDR3 totals 14 residues. Trimming stripped 2 bases from V and 10 bases from J, with 17 bases between. The CDR3 is CASSLRPDSTSYTF. The CDR3 bases are TGTGCCAGCAGTTTACGCCCGGACAGTACCTCCTACACCTTC.

This clonotype was observed a few times. This rearrangement joins TRBV29-1 to TRBJ2-3; a possible D gene is TRBD2 (5 bases). This CDR3 region has 15 residues. From germline, CDR1 is SQVTM and CDR2 ANQGSEA. Trimming took off 4 bases at V and 2 bases at J, with 16 bases between the two ends. The CDR3 is CSVVLGIDATDTQYF. The CDR3 nucleotides are TGCAGCGTTGTTCTCGGGATTGATGCCACAGATACGCAGTATTTT.

As to this clonotype: The CDR3 end shows no conserved phenylalanine or tryptophan, and so a read error is likely. The chain couples TRBV28 to TRBJ1-4, with D unclear. Trimming took 6 bases from V and 5 from J, leaving 13 bases between them. The germline CDR1 and CDR2 sequences are MDHEN and SYDVKM. This CDR3 comprises 14 residues. This chain's CDR3 is CASRSPVENEKLFC. CDR3 nucleotide sequence: TGTGCCAGCAGGAGTCCGGTAGAAAATGAAAAACTGTTTTGT.

The sample holds a few counts of this clonotype. A much larger clone is a single base away; this may be a read error. The gene calls are TRBV29-1 and TRBJ2-1, with unresolved D. Germline CDR1 and CDR2: SQVTM and ANQGSEA. This CDR3 is 13 amino acids long. CDR3 DNA: TGCGGCGTTGAAAGAAGCTCCTACAATGAGCAGTTCTTC. Residues: CGVERSSYNEQFF.

This clonotype was recorded at least ten times. The chain carries TRBV28 and TRBJ1-3; D is ambiguous. The CDR3 runs to 14 residues. Trimming cost V 6 bases and J 4 bases, with 13 bases left between them. The germline gives CDR1 MDHEN, CDR2 SYDVKM. The CDR3 spells CASRKDLTGNTIYF. The CDR3, as DNA: TGTGCCAGCAGAAAGGATCTGACCGGAAACACCATATATTTT.

This clonotype occurred many times. The genes are TRBV6-2 or TRBV6-3 and TRBJ2-1, with 9 bases identical to TRBD1. Trimming cost V 8 bases and J 5 bases; bases outside gene matches: 7. Germline CDR1 is MNHEY and CDR2 is SVGEGT. The CDR3 has 14 amino acids. The CDR3 loop reads CASGWTGEHNEQFF. For the CDR3, the DNA is TGTGCCAGCGGTTGGACAGGGGAGCACAATGAGCAGTTCTTC.

V gene TRBV29-1 combines with J gene TRBJ1-2; no firm D call. Trimming removed 7 bases from V and 1 base from J, with 16 bases in between. The CDR3 is made up of 14 amino acids. The germline V gene has CDR1 SQVTM and CDR2 ANQGSEA. The CDR3 DNA reads as TGCAGCGCCTGTAGCGGGGTGGATAACTATGGCTACACCTTC. It specifies CSACSGVDNYGYTF.

The CDR3 DNA follows: TGTGCCAGCAAAGGAAGCGGGAGGGTTGGCACCGGGGAGCTGTTTTTT. Translation gives CASKGSGRVGTGELFF. This rearrangement joins TRBV12-3 or TRBV12-4 to TRBJ2-2; 10 nucleotides agree with TRBD2. CDR3 length: 16 amino acids. J lost 4 bases, V lost 7 bases, and 9 bases had no gene match.

This clonotype was counted at least ten times. The chain employs TRBV7-6 and TRBJ2-1; D possibly uses TRBD1 or TRBD2 (5 bases each). Looked up from germline, CDR1 is SGHVS and CDR2 is FNYEAQ. The germline V and J ends were trimmed by 5 bases and 9 bases, with 11 bases remaining between them. The CDR3 consists of 12 residues. The CDR3 here is CASSTRDGEQFF. The CDR3 bases are TGTGCCAGCAGCACCAGGGACGGTGAGCAGTTCTTC.

About this clonotype: A much more abundant neighbour one base away suggests this may be a read error. This chain joins TRBV20-1 and TRBJ2-7; D remains ambiguous. Germline loops: CDR1 DFQATT, CDR2 SNEGSKA (reference sequence). The CDR3 covers 12 residues. Trimming left V 3 bases short and J 0 bases short, with 6 bases between. CDR3 region: CSASASSYEQYF. In DNA form, the CDR3 reads TGCAGTGCTAGCGCGAGCTCCTACGAGCAGTACTTC.

This clonotype was counted ten times or more. The gene calls are TRBV6-2 or TRBV6-3 and TRBJ2-1, with 8 bases that match TRBD2. Germline CDR1 MNHEY, CDR2 SVGEGT. Losses at the gene ends were 10 bases for V and 5 bases for J; bases not matched to a gene: 7. The length of the CDR3 is 13 residues. CDR3 region: CATDTGGNNEQFF. The CDR3 DNA reads as TGTGCCACAGATACGGGAGGGAACAATGAGCAGTTCTTC.

This clonotype was seen many times. The chain uses TRBV11-1 and TRBJ2-5; D ambiguous. CDR1 is SGHAT, CDR2 FQDESV, per germline (reference sequence). This CDR3 has 14 residues. Trimming removed 5 bases from V and 0 bases from J, with 10 bases in between. The CDR3 DNA sequence: TGTGCCAGCAGCACGACTCAGTACCAAGAGACCCAGTACTTC. It codes for CASSTTQYQETQYF.

This clonotype was found many times. The chain links TRBV27 to TRBJ2-5, with D possibly TRBD2 on 6 matching bases. Germline loops: CDR1 MNHEY, CDR2 SMNVEV (reference sequence). With 7 bases removed from V and 2 bases from J, the gap between germline ends came to 17 bases. The CDR3 has 15 amino acids. The CDR3 loop is CASTSWGLPQETQYF. In DNA, the CDR3 is TGTGCCAGCACGTCGTGGGGACTCCCTCAAGAGACCCAGTACTTC.

This clonotype occurred many times. The V and J genes are TRBV11-2 and TRBJ1-1; maybe TRBD1 (5 bases). The ends were cut back, 1 base at V and 1 base at J, with 10 bases in the middle. CDR3 length equals 15 residues. Germline lookup yields CDR1 SGHAT and CDR2 FQNNGV. CDR3 residues: CASSLGPGPNTEAFF. Written as DNA, the CDR3 is TGTGCCAGCAGCTTAGGTCCAGGGCCGAACACTGAAGCTTTCTTT. Variable domain in full (rest from reference TRBV11-2 and TRBJ1-1): EAGVAQSPRYKIIEKRQSVAFWCNPISGHATLYWYQQILGQGPKLLIQFQNNGVVDDSQLPKDRFSAERLKGVDSTLKIQPAKLEDSAVYLCASSLGPGPNTEAFFGQGTRLTVV.

This clonotype was recorded many times. J is TRBJ2-3 and V is TRBV15; a weak D match, TRBD2 (7 bases). CDR1 LNHNV and CDR2 YYDKDF come from the germline V gene (reference sequence). The ends were cut back, 5 bases at V and 3 bases at J, with 18 bases in the middle. The CDR3 has 16 amino acids. The CDR3 coding sequence is TGTGCCACCAGCCCAGAGGAGGGGGGGGCAACAGATACGCAGTATTTT. Its protein product is CATSPEEGGATDTQYF.

The chain is built from TRBV4-2 and TRBJ2-5; D unresolved. The CDR3 runs 16 residues. Germline V gene lookup returns CDR1 LGHNA and CDR2 YNFKEQ. The V gene lost 4 bases and the J gene lost 1 base, with 16 bases spanning the gap. The CDR3 region has the DNA TGTGCCAGCAGCCCCAGTCGTCGGGCGGCCCAAGAGACCCAGTACTTC. It codes for CASSPSRRAAQETQYF.